The present T cell receptor (beta chain) was sequenced within a study of T cell clonotyping in hematopoietic cell transplantation. Study-wide results and limits: Pathologically expanded recipient clonotypes increased progressively from day 30 to day 180 as diversity fell. Few recipient clonotypes overlapped donors; over 97% were de novo at given depth. Cells were unsorted, so CD4 and CD8 contributions were not separated.

About this clone: Its specificity is not known.

This CDR3 spans 13 amino acids. V lost 5 bases, J lost 11 bases, and 13 bases lay in between. CDR1 is SGHAT, CDR2 FQNNGV, per germline. TCRdb's table, derived via immunoSEQ multiplex PCR, lists solely in-frame clones and lacks some. The sample has some 10,000 clones; approximately 90% are singletons. The gene calls are TRBV11-2 and TRBJ1-6; a possible D gene is TRBD1 (5 bases). The clonotype originates from a woman aged 50 to 60 in good health. Some clones in this sample may be carry-over from other donors' samples. The specimen was peripheral blood mononuclear cells. This CDR3 reads CASSQQGSAPLHF. The CDR3 bases are TGTGCCAGCAGCCAGCAGGGCAGCGCACCCCTCCACTTT.